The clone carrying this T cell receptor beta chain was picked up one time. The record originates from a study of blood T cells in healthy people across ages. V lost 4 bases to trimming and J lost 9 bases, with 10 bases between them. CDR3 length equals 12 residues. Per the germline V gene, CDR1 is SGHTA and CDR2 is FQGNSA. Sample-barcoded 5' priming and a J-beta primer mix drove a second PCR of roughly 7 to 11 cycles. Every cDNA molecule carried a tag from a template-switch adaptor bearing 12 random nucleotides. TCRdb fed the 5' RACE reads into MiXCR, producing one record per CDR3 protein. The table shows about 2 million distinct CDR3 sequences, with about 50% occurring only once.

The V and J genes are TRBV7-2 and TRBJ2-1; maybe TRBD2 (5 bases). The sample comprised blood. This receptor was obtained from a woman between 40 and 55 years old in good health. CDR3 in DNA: TGTGCCAGCAGCTCAGTGGGGAGTGAGCAGTTCTTC. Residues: CASSSVGSEQFF.